The entry below describes one T cell receptor beta chain. Per the germline V gene, CDR1 is SGDLS and CDR2 is YYNGEE. Trimming took off 3 bases at V and 8 bases at J, with 15 bases between the two ends. This CDR3 comprises 14 residues. Clones were read by immunoSEQ multiplex PCR, and TCRdb kept only the in-frame ones, dropping some. The sample records approximately 100,000 clones, over 60% being singletons. The data were obtained in a study of blood T cell repertoires in COVID-19. Across the whole study: Sources were T cells, B-cell-depleted T cells, or PBMCs; the material itself was cDNA or gDNA.

Sequencing used peripheral blood. The chain couples TRBV9 to TRBJ1-5; the D is unclear. The sequence was obtained from a human donor in a cohort sampled during active or convalescent COVID-19. CDR3 sequence (DNA): TGTGCCAGCAGCGCTACGGACTCGTGGGAGCCCCAGCATTTT. Translated: CASSATDSWEPQHF.